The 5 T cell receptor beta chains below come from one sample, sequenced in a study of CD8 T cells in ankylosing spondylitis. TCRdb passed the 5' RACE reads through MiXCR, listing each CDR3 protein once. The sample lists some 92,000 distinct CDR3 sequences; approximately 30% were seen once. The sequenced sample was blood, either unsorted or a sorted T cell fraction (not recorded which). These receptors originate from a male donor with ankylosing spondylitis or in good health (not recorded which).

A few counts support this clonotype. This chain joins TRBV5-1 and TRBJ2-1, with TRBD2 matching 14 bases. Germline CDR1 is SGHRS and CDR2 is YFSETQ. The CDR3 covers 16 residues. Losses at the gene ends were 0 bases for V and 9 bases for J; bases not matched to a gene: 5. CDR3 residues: CASSLVGGLAGAEQFF. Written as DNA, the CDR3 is TGCGCCAGCAGCTTGGTGGGGGGACTAGCGGGAGCTGAGCAGTTCTTC.

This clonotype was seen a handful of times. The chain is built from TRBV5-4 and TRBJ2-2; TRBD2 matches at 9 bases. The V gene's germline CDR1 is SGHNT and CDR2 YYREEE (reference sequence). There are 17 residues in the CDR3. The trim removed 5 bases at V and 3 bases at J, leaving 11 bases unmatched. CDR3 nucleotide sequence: TGTGCCAGCAGTTCGCCCGGCGGGGGGGCCGACACCGGGGAGCTGTTTTTT. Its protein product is CASSSPGGGADTGELFF.

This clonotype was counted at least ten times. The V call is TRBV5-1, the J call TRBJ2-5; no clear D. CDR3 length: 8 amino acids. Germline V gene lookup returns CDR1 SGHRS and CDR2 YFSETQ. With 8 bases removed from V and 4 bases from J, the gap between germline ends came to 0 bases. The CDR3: CARETQYF. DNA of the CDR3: TGCGCCAGAGAGACCCAGTACTTC.

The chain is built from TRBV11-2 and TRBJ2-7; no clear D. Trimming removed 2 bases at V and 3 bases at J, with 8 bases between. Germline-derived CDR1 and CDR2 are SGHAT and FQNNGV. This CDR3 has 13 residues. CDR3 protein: CASSLQEDYEQYF. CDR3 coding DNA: TGTGCCAGCAGCTTACAGGAAGACTACGAGCAGTACTTC.

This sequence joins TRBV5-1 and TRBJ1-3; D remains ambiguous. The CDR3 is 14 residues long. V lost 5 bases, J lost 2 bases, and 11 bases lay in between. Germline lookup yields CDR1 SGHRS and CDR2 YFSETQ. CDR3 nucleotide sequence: TGCGCCAGCAGTCTCGACGGAACTGGAAACACCATATATTTT. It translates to CASSLDGTGNTIYF.